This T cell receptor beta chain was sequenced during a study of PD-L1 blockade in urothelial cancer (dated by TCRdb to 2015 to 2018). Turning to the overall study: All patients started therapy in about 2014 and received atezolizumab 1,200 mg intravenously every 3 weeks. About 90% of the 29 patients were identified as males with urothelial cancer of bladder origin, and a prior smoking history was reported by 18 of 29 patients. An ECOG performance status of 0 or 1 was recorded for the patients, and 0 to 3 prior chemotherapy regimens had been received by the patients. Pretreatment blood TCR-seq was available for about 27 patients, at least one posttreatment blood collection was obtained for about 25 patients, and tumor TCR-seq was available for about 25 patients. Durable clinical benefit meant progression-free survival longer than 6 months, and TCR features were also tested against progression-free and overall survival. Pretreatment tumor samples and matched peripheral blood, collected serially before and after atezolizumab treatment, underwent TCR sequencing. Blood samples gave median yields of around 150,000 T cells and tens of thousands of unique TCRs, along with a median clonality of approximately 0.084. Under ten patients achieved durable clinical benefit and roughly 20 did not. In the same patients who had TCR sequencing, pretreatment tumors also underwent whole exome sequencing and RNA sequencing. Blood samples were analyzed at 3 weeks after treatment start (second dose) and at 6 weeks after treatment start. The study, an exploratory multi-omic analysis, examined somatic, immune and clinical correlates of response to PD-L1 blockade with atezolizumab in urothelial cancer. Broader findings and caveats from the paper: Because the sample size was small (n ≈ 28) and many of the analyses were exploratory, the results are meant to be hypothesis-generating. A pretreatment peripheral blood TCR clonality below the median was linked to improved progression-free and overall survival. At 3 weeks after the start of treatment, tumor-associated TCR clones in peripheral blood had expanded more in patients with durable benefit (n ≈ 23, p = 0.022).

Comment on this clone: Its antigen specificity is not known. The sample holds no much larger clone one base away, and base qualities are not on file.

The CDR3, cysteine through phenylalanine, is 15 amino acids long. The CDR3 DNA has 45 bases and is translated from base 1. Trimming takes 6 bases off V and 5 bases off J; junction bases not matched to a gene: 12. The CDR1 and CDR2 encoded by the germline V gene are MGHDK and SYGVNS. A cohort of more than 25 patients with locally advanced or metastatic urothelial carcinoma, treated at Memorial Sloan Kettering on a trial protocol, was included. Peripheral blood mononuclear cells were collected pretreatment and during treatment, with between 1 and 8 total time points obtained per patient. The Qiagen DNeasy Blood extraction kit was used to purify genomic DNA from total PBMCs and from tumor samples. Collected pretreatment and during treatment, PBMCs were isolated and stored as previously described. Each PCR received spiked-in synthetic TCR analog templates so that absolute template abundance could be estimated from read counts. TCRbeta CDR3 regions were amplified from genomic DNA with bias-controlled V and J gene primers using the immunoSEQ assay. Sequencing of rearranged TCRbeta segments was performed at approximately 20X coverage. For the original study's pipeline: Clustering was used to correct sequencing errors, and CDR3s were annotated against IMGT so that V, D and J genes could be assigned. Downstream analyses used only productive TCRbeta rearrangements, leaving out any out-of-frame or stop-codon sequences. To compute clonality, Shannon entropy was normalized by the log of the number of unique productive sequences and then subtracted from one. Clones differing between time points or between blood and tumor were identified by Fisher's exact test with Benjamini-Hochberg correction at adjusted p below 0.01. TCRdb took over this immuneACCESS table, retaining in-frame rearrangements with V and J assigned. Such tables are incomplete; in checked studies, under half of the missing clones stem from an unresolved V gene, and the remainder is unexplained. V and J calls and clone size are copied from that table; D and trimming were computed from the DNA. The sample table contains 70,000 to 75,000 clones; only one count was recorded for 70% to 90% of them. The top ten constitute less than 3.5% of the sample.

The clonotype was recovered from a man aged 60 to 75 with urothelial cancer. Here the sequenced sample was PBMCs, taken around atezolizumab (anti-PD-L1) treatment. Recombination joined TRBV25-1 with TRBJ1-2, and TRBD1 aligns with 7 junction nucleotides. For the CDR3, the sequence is CASSPLGQGDYGYTF. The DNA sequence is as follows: TGTGCCAGCAGCCCCCTGGGGCAGGGGGATTATGGCTACACCTTC.